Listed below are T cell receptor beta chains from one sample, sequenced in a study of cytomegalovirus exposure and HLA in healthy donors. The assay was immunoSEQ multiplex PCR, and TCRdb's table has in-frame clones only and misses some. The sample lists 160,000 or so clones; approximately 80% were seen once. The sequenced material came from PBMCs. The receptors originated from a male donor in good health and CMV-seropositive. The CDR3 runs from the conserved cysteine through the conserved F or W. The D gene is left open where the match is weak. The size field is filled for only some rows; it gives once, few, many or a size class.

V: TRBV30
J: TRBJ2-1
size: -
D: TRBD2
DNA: TGTGCCTGGACCACGACTAGCGGGAGTTTTAATCCCGACAATGAGCAGTTCTTC
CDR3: CAWTTTSGSFNPDNEQFF

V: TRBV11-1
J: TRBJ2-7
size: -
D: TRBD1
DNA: TGTGCCAGCAGCCCTAGACAGGGGATGAGAGACGAGCAGTACTTC
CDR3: CASSPRQGMRDEQYF

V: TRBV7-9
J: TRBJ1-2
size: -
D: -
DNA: TGTGCCAGCAGCGGGTCGGCAGGGGTTAGCTATGGCTACACCTTC
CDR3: CASSGSAGVSYGYTF

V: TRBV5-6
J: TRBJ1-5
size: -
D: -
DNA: TGTGCCAGCAGCTTGGCAGGAGGGAACAATCAGCCCCAGCATTTT
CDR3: CASSLAGGNNQPQHF

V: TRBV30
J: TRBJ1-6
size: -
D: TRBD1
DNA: TGTGCCTGGAGGGACAGGGGATACTCACCCCTCCACTTT
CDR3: CAWRDRGYSPLHF

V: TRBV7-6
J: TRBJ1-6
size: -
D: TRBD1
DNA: TGTGCCAGCAGCTTAGCGTTAGACAGGGGAGGGGGAAATTCACCCCTCCACTTT
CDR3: CASSLALDRGGGNSPLHF

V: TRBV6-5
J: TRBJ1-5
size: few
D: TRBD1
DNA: TGTGCCAGCAGTTACTCGAGACAGGGGAGGCAGCCCCAGCATTTT
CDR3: CASSYSRQGRQPQHF

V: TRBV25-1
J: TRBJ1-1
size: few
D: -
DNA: TGTGCCAGCTCCCTGCCGGGGGGCACTGAAGCTTTCTTT
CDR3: CASSLPGGTEAFF

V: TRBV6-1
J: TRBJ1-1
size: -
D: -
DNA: TGTGCCAGCAGTATAGGAGGTCGTGGAGGCGCTGAAGCTTTCTTT
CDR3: CASSIGGRGGAEAFF

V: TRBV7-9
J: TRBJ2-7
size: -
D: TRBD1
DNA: TGTGCCAGCAGCCTCGGGACAGGGGGAGGCGAGCAGTACTTC
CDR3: CASSLGTGGGEQYF

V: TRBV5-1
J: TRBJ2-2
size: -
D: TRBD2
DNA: TGCGCCAGCAGCCACACGACTAGCGGGATGGCCGGGGAGCTGTTTTTT
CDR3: CASSHTTSGMAGELFF

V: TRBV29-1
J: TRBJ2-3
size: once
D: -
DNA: TGCAGCGTTGCCGAGGGCACAGATACGCAGTATTTT
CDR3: CSVAEGTDTQYF

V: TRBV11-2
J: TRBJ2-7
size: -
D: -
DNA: TGTGCCAGCAGGCTTGTGGGGCGCGAGCAGTACTTC
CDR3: CASRLVGREQYF

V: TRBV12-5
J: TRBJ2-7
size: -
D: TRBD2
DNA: TGTGCTAGTGGTTTGGGGACTAGCGGGAACGAGCAGTACTTC
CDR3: CASGLGTSGNEQYF

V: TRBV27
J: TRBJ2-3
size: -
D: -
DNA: TGTGCCACCCACCTATTGGGGGCGCGGTCAGATACGCAGTATTTT
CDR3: CATHLLGARSDTQYF

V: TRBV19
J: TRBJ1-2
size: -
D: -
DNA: TGTGCCAGTAGTCCTGGGGGGAACTATGGCTACACCTTC
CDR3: CASSPGGNYGYTF

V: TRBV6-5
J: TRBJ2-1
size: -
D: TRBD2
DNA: TGTGCCAGCAGTCTAGCGGGAGGAAACTACAATGAGCAGTTCTTC
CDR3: CASSLAGGNYNEQFF

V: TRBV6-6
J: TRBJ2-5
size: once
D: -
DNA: TGTGCCAGCAGTTGGGGACTGGGAGAGACCCAGTACTTC
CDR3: CASSWGLGETQYF

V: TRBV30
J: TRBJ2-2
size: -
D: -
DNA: TGTGCCTGGAGGCAGGGACAGAACACCGGGGAGCTGTTTTTT
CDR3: CAWRQGQNTGELFF

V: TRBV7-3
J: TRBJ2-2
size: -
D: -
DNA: TGTGCCAGCAGCTTAAGCAGGAACACCGGGGAGCTGTTTTTT
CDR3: CASSLSRNTGELFF

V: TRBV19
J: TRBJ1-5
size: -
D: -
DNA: TGTGCCAGTTCCTCGGTTGTCAATCAGCCCCAGCATTTT
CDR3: CASSSVVNQPQHF

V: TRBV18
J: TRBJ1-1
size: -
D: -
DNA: TGTGCCAGCTCACCACGGGGAGATGAAGCTTTCTTT
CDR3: CASSPRGDEAFF

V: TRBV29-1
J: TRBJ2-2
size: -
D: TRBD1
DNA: TGCAGCGTTAGCGGACAGGGTGTTGACCGGGAGCTGTTTTTT
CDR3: CSVSGQGVDRELFF

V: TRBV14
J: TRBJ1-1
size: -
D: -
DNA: TGTGCCAGCAGCCAAGTTAGGGGGAATGGTGAAGCTTTCTTT
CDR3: CASSQVRGNGEAFF

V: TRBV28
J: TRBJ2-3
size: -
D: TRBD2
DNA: TGTGCCAGCAGTTTATTCGGGGGGACTAGCACAGATACGCAGTATTTT
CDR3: CASSLFGGTSTDTQYF

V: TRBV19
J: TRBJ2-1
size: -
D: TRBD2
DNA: TGTGCCAGTAGTGACCCCGGGACTAGCTCCTACAATGAGCAGTTCTTC
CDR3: CASSDPGTSSYNEQFF

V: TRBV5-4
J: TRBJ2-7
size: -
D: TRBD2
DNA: TGTGCCAGCAGCTTGTACGGGGCAACAGCGGGAAGCTCCTACGAGCAGTACTTC
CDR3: CASSLYGATAGSSYEQYF

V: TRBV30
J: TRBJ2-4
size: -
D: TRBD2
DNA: TGTGCCTGGGGACTAGCGGGAAGGGACATTCAGTACTTC
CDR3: CAWGLAGRDIQYF

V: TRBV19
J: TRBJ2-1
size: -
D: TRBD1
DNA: TGTGCCAGTAGGATAAGGGGGACCTCGGGACAGGGCGGTGAGCAGTTCTTC
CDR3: CASRIRGTSGQGGEQFF

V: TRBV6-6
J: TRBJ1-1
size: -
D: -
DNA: TGTGCCAGCAGCCCAGGACAGTCGAACACTGAAGCTTTCTTT
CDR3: CASSPGQSNTEAFF

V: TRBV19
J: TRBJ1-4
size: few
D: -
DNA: TGTGCCAGTAGTATACCCAGGGGAGAAGAAAAACTGTTTTTT
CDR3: CASSIPRGEEKLFF

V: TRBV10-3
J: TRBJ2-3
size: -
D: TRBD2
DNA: TGTGCCACCCAGAGCGGCCGGACTAGCGGTTTCCCAGATACGCAGTATTTT
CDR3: CATQSGRTSGFPDTQYF

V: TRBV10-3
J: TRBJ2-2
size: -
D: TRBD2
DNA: TGTGCCATCAACGGAGCTAGCGGGAGGATGGTCGGGGAGCTGTTTTTT
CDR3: CAINGASGRMVGELFF

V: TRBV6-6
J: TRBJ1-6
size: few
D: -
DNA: TGTGCCAGCAGTTACGGGAGCGAGGTGGGGTCACCCCTCCACTTT
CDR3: CASSYGSEVGSPLHF

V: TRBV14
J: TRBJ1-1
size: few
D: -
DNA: TGTGCCAGCAGCCTACGGTCGAGCCAAGCTTTCTTT
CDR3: CASSLRSSQAFF

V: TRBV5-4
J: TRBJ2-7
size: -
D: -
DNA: TGTGCCAGCACCGGGGGGACAGGCGCCTCCTACGAGCAGTACTTC
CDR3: CASTGGTGASYEQYF

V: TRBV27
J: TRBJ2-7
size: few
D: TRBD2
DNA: TGTGCCAGCAGTTTATCCGGGACTAGCGCTCACGAGCAGTACTTC
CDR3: CASSLSGTSAHEQYF

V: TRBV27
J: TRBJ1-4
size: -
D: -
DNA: TGTGCCAGCAGGAGACCAGGAAAAAATGAAAAACTGTTTTTT
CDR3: CASRRPGKNEKLFF

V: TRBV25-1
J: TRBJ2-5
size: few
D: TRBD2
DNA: TGTGCCAGCAGTGACCCTAGCGGAAAGATCAACCAAGAGACCCAGTACTTC
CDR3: CASSDPSGKINQETQYF

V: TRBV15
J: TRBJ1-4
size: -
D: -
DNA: TGTGCCACCAGCCGACCCTCGGAGTCCTTTAATGAAAAACTGTTTTTT
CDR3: CATSRPSESFNEKLFF

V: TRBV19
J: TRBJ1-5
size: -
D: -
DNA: TGTGCCAGTAGTATTTCCCGGGGGGGGGCTAGGCAGCCCCAGCATTTT
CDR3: CASSISRGGARQPQHF

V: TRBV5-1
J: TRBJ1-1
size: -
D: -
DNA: TGCGCCAGCAGCCTGAATTTTAAAAGCATGAACACTGAAGCTTTCTTT
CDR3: CASSLNFKSMNTEAFF